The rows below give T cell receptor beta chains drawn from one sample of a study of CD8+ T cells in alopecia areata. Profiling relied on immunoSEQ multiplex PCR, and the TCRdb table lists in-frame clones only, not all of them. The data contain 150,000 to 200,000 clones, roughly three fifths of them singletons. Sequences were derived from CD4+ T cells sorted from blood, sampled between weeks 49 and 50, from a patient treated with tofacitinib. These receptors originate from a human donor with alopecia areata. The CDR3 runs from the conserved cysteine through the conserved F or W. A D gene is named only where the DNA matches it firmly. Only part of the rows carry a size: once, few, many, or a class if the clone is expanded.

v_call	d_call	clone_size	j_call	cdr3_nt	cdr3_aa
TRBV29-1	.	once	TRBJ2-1	TGCAGCGTTCGAAACAATGAGCAGTTCTTC	CSVRNNEQFF
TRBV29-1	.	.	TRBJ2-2	TGCAGCGGAAGCCGGGACGCCGCCGGGGAGCTGTTTTTT	CSGSRDAAGELFF
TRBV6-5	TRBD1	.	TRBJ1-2	TGTGCCAGCACTCCCTCAGGACAGGGATATGGCTACACCTTC	CASTPSGQGYGYTF
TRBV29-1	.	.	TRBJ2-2	TGCAGCGTTAGCGTGAACACCGGGGAGCTGTTTTTT	CSVSVNTGELFF
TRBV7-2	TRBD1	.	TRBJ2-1	TGTGCCAGCAGCCCTAGACAGGGCTCCTACAATGAGCAGTTCTTC	CASSPRQGSYNEQFF
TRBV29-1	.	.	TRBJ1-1	TGCAGCGCCGAGGTGACAGGACAAAACCCGAACACTGAAGCTTTCTTT	CSAEVTGQNPNTEAFF
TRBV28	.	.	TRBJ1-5	TGTGCCAGCAGTCCTAGGCCGTCCCAGCCCCAGCATTTT	CASSPRPSQPQHF
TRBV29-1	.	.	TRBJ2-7	TGCAGCGTTCGCTGGACGGGTACCTACGAGCAGTACTTC	CSVRWTGTYEQYF
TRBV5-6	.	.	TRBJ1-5	TGTGCCAGCAGCTTGGACAGGAATCAGCCCCAGCATTTT	CASSLDRNQPQHF
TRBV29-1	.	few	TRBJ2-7	TGCAGCGTTCTTCTGGGGGGACATGGACAGGTCATCTCCTACGAGCAGTACTTC	CSVLLGGHGQVISYEQYF
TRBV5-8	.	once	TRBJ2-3	TGTGCCAGCAGCTTGGCACATCTAGCAGATACGCAGTATTTT	CASSLAHLADTQYF
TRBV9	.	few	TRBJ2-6	TGTGCCAGCAGCGTCGGTACGTTAGGGGCCAACGTCCTGACTTTC	CASSVGTLGANVLTF
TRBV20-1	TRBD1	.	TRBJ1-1	TGCAGTGCCCCAGGACAGGGTATCGCTTTCTTT	CSAPGQGIAFF
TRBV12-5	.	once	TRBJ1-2	TGTGCTAGTGCCACTTTGGGAGGCCGGTCCTATGGCTACACCTTC	CASATLGGRSYGYTF
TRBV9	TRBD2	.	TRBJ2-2	TGTGCCAGCAGCCTTACTAGCGGGGGTGCCGGGGAGCTGTTTTTT	CASSLTSGGAGELFF
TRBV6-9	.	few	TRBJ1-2	TGTGCCAGCAAGGGGATTGGCTACACCTTC	CASKGIGYTF
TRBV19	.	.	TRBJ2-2	TGTGCCAGTAGTATAGCCGGTTCGGACACCGGGGAGCTGTTTTTT	CASSIAGSDTGELFF
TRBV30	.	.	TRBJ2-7	TGTGCCTGGAGTGGCACAGGGCACGGCGAGCAGTACTTC	CAWSGTGHGEQYF
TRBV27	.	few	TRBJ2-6	TGTGCCAGCAGTAAAGGGTTGGACAGATTCTCTGTCGCCAACGTCCTGACTTTC	CASSKGLDRFSVANVLTF
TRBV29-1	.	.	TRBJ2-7	TGCAGCGTTGGCGGGGGCATCTACGAGCAGTACTTC	CSVGGGIYEQYF
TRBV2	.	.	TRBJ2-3	TGTGCCAGCGGAAAGCTGACAGGTTCAGGCACAGATACGCAGTATTTT	CASGKLTGSGTDTQYF
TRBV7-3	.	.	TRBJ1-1	TGTGCCAGCAGCTTAAGGGGGGACACTGAAGCTTTCTTT	CASSLRGDTEAFF
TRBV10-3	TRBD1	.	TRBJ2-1	TGTGCCATCAGCGGCCCATCCTCTCGGACAGGGGTTAACAATGAGCAGTTCTTC	CAISGPSSRTGVNNEQFF
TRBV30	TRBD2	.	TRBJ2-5	TGTGCCTGGAGCCGGAACACGGGACTAGCGGGGGCAGAGACCCAGTACTTC	CAWSRNTGLAGAETQYF
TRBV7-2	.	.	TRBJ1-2	TGTGCCAACTGGGGTGGCGTAGGCGGCTACACCTTC	CANWGGVGGYTF
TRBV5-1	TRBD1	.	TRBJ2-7	TGCGCCAGCAGCTTACAGGACAGGGGGCTGGACGAGCAGTACTTC	CASSLQDRGLDEQYF
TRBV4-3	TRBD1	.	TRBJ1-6	TGCGCCAGCAGCCAAGGGGGGACAGAAAATTCACCCCTCCACTTT	CASSQGGTENSPLHF
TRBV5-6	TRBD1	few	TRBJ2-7	TGTGCCAGCAGCTTTTCAGCAGGGGGCTACGAGCAGTACTTC	CASSFSAGGYEQYF
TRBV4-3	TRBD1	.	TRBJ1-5	TGCGCCAGCAGCCAAGAACAGGGGGCAGGTCAGCCCCAGCATTTT	CASSQEQGAGQPQHF
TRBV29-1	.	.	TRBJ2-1	TGCAGCGTTGCCGGAGGGGTATATGAGCAGTTCTTC	CSVAGGVYEQFF
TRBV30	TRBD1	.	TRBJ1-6	TGTGCCTGGAGTTTTGACAGGGATAATTCACCCCTCCACTTT	CAWSFDRDNSPLHF
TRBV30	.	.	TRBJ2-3	TGTGCCTGGAGTGTACCAGATACGCAGTATTTT	CAWSVPDTQYF